This T cell receptor (beta chain) appears in the sequencing data of a study of blood T cell repertoires in COVID-19. Method: immunoSEQ multiplex PCR; TCRdb's copy keeps in-frame clones and lacks some. The sample shows 130,000 or so clones, about nine tenths of them seen only once. Trimming took 6 bases from V and 6 from J, leaving 20 bases between them. Germline V CDR1 and CDR2: SQVTM, ANQGSEA. CDR3 length: 14 amino acids. This chain links TRBV29-1 with TRBJ1-1; unclear D gene. The sequenced material came from peripheral blood. The sequence was obtained from a man aged 50-60 years with active COVID-19. The CDR3 DNA is TGCAGCGTCCTCCGCGGAGCGGTCAAGCCTGAAGCTTTCTTT. Encoded protein: CSVLRGAVKPEAFF.